The clone carrying this T cell receptor (beta chain) was observed a handful of times. The antigen remains unidentified. From germline, CDR1 is SGHVS and CDR2 FQNEAQ. This CDR3 has 16 residues. Trimming cost V 5 bases and J 1 base; bases outside gene matches: 8. The data stem from a study of cytomegalovirus exposure and HLA in healthy donors. The PCR employed 60 Vbeta primers together with 13 Jbeta primers. In the original workflow: Roughly 10 million shared chains were among tens of millions of unique TCR beta chains counted in a later analysis. Sequenced by immunoSEQ multiplex PCR; TCRdb stores in-frame clones only, minus some. The V and J calls and clone size are taken from that table; D and trimming were inferred from the DNA. The table has about 200,000 clones, around four fifths seen once. General study findings and limits: Most TCR sequences were seen very rarely across donors, but some public TCRs occurred in many.

The V gene is TRBV7-8, the J gene TRBJ2-1; TRBD2 matches at 7 bases. The sequence was collected from a middle-aged woman in good health and CMV-seronegative. Sequenced material: PBMCs. Written as DNA, the CDR3 is TGTGCCAGCAGCCCCTCTAATAGCGGGTCCTACAATGAGCAGTTCTTC. It encodes CASSPSNSGSYNEQFF.